The 5 T cell receptor beta chains reported below all come from one sample, sequenced in a study of T cell responses to AZD1222 COVID-19 vaccine. Sequenced by immunoSEQ multiplex PCR; TCRdb stores in-frame clones only, minus some. The sample includes 250,000 to 300,000 clones, 90% to 95% seen only once; the top ten take around 0.6%. The sequenced sample was peripheral blood, obtained 28 days after the second AZD1222 dose. The receptors shown here come from an adult who received the AZD1222 COVID-19 vaccine.

V usage is TRBV10-3 and J usage is TRBJ2-1, with 7 bases that match TRBD2. The CDR3 is 12 residues long. The trim removed 10 bases at V and 9 bases at J, leaving 9 bases unmatched. CDR1 is ENHRY and CDR2 is SYGVKD in the germline V gene. As DNA, the CDR3 is TGTGCCACCACCGGGACTATGAGTGAGCAGTTCTTC. Its protein is CATTGTMSEQFF.

The chain combines TRBV2 with TRBJ2-1; 13 bases are a match to TRBD2. Germline V gene lookup returns CDR1 SNHLY and CDR2 FYNNEI. Unmatched junction bases numbered 4, after V lost 7 bases and J lost 7 bases. This CDR3 has 14 amino acids. This chain's CDR3 is CASKPGLAGNEQFF. The CDR3 region has the DNA TGTGCCAGCAAGCCGGGACTAGCGGGAAATGAGCAGTTCTTC. Full variable domain (remainder filled in from reference TRBV2 and TRBJ2-1): EPEVTQTPSHQVTQMGQEVILRCVPISNHLYFYWYRQILGQKVEFLVSFYNNEISEKSEIFDDQFSVERPDGSNFTLKIRSTKLEDSAMYFCASKPGLAGNEQFFGPGTRLTVL.

V usage is TRBV20-1 and J usage is TRBJ1-1; D perhaps matches TRBD1 (5 bases). In germline, CDR1 is DFQATT, CDR2 SNEGSKA (reference sequence). The CDR3 loop spans 10 amino acids. The CDR3 reads CRRRGTEAFF. In DNA form, the CDR3 reads TGCAGGAGGAGGGGAACTGAAGCTTTCTTT.

The chain joins TRBV19 to TRBJ2-5; 15 nucleotides match TRBD2. Germline loops: CDR1 LNHDA, CDR2 SQIVND (reference sequence). CDR3 length: 15 amino acids. Germline trimming cut 5 bases from V and 5 bases from J; bases unmatched to any gene: 3. CDR3 sequence: CASSLGLAGGETQYF. Written as DNA, the CDR3 is TGTGCCAGTAGTCTCGGACTAGCGGGGGGGGAGACCCAGTACTTC.

This clone turned up a few times. The rearrangement links TRBV27 to TRBJ1-2; D perhaps matches TRBD1 (6 bases). The CDR3 extends over 14 amino acids. V lost 5 bases, J lost 4 bases, and 14 bases lay in between. Germline V gene lookup returns CDR1 MNHEY and CDR2 SMNVEV (reference sequence). The CDR3 bases are TGTGCCAGCAGTCGAGGGGGACTGCCCTATGGCTACACCTTC. Amino acids: CASSRGGLPYGYTF.